This T cell receptor beta chain originates from a study of T-cell memory formation after mild COVID-19. The CDR3 spans 16 residues. Trimming shortened V by 0 bases and J by 4 bases, and 16 bases separated the two germline ends. Germline loops: CDR1 MNHNS, CDR2 SASEGT. Constant-segment-primed 5'RACE gave TCR alpha and TCR beta cDNA libraries with sample barcodes and UMIs. TCRdb independently ran MiXCR on the 5' RACE reads; one entry per CDR3 protein. The table shows 5,600 or so distinct CDR3 sequences, with over 15% occurring only once. This clonotype is judged medium-sized (0.01 to 0.1%). The TCR sequence derives from an adult woman who had mild COVID-19 (a few samples of this study predate the infection). Cell type and time point are not known. The source material was PBMCs or a T cell subset sorted from them (not recorded which). The gene calls are TRBV6-1 and TRBJ2-7, with D unresolved. The CDR3 bases are TGTGCCAGCAGTGAAGCTCCCCCGCCTCTCGGTTACGAGCAGTACTTC. This translates into CASSEAPPPLGYEQYF.